One T cell receptor beta chain is described in this entry. Produced via immunoSEQ multiplex PCR; TCRdb's table is partial and in-frame only. The sample holds about 220,000 clones, approximately 86% seen once. CDR3 length equals 16 residues. J lost 1 base, V lost 2 bases, and 6 bases had no gene match. Germline V gene lookup returns CDR1 SGDLS and CDR2 YYNGEE. This sample was included in a study of blood T cell repertoires in COVID-19. The TCR sequence derives from a woman of 80 years or more with acute or convalescent COVID-19. The J gene is TRBJ2-5, the V gene TRBV9; 9 bases are shared with TRBD2. The sample consisted of peripheral blood. The CDR3 nucleotides read TGTGCCAGCAGCGTCAGCGGGGGGTACACCCAAGAGACCCAGTACTTC. Its translation is CASSVSGGYTQETQYF.